Included here is one TCR beta chain sequence, with context. The treatment was: over 15 received Ad26.COV2.S at low or high dose, single or two shots; several received placebo; per-sample allocation not given. Collection of samples fell on day 63 after the first vaccine or placebo injection. V lost 2 bases, J lost 4 bases, and 2 bases stayed unmatched. This CDR3 is 14 amino acids long. Germline CDR1 and CDR2: MNHNY and SVGAGI (reference sequence). These data are taken from a study of Ad26.COV2.S vaccination and SARS-CoV-2 variants. The method was immunoSEQ multiplex PCR; TCRdb's version includes in-frame clones alone and lacks a portion of them. The sample holds about 420,000 clones; roughly 90% are singletons and the top ten take less than 4.5%.

The source was peripheral blood, collected in a trial of Ad26.COV2.S vaccine versus placebo. This sequence originates from a person between 18 and 59 years old who received the Ad26.COV2.S COVID-19 vaccine or a placebo. The chain has TRBV6-6 and TRBJ1-2; 9 bases map to TRBD1. The chain's CDR3 is CASSYPTGGYGYTF. CDR3 DNA: TGTGCCAGCAGTTACCCGACAGGGGGCTATGGCTACACCTTC.